This T cell receptor beta chain is drawn from a study of cytomegalovirus exposure and HLA in healthy donors. PCR was performed using 60 Vbeta and 13 Jbeta primers. Measured with immunoSEQ multiplex PCR; TCRdb has only the in-frame clones, and not every one. The sample has 150,000 to 180,000 clones, 70% to 90% seen once; the top ten hold roughly 2.4%. Germline V gives CDR1 LNHDA, CDR2 SQIVND (reference sequence). V lost 5 bases, J lost 15 bases, and 16 bases lay in between. This CDR3 comprises 12 residues. Regarding the study as a whole: The listing of 150 to 200 TCR beta chains classed them as cytomegalovirus-associated.

Notes on this clone: Its antigen is currently unknown.

Source material: PBMCs. The receptor was derived from a woman aged 18-35 years in good health and CMV-seronegative. V usage is TRBV19 and J usage is TRBJ1-4; TRBD1 might be the D (6 bases). CDR3 coding DNA: TGTGCCAGTAGTGAGCGGGGGCTGAGATTGTTTTTT. Protein: CASSERGLRLFF.